This TCR beta chain was captured by sequencing in a study of control samples from healthy donors and cancer patients. Germline CDR1 is MGHRA and CDR2 is YSYEKL. V lost 0 bases and J 7 bases, leaving 7 bases between the germline ends. The length of the CDR3 is 14 residues. TCRdb keeps only in-frame clones here, not all; method: immunoSEQ multiplex PCR. This sample has under 150,000 clones, with around 92% found just once. This clone was detected once. Sequencing was done on a sample of PBMCs. This sequence was found in a man aged 45 to 65 with head and neck cancer. V is TRBV4-1 and J is TRBJ1-6; D is ambiguous. The CDR3 protein is CASSQDMGNSPLHF. CDR3 DNA: TGCGCCAGCAGCCAAGATATGGGAAATTCACCCCTCCACTTT.